The rows below give T cell receptor beta chains drawn from one sample of a study of blood T cell repertoires in COVID-19. TCRdb keeps only in-frame clones here, not all; method: immunoSEQ multiplex PCR. In the table there are about 250,000 clones, 70% to 90% of which are singletons. Material for sequencing was peripheral blood. The receptors here all came from an elderly man with acute or convalescent COVID-19. Both conserved end residues are part of each CDR3. The D gene is left open where the match is weak. Not every row has a clone size; where given, it reads once, few, many or a size class.

-	TRBV4-2	-	TRBJ2-3	CASSSGGGTDTQYF	TGTGCCAGCAGCTCCGGCGGAGGGACAGATACGCAGTATTTT
TRBD2	TRBV3-1/TRBV3-2	-	TRBJ2-1	CASSQDPSGGAIEQFF	TGTGCCAGCAGCCAAGATCCCAGCGGGGGGGCGATTGAGCAGTTCTTC
TRBD2	TRBV9	-	TRBJ2-1	CASSSPSGGASYNEQFF	TGTGCCAGCAGCTCCCCTAGCGGGGGGGCCTCCTACAATGAGCAGTTCTTC
TRBD1	TRBV19	-	TRBJ1-4	CASSIDRDEKLFF	TGTGCCAGTAGTATCGACAGGGATGAAAAACTGTTTTTT
TRBD1	TRBV10-3	once	TRBJ2-7	CAISTGEGSPAVPLREQYF	TGTGCCATCAGTACAGGGGAAGGGTCCCCCGCGGTCCCCCTTCGCGAGCAGTACTTC
TRBD2	TRBV5-6	-	TRBJ2-1	CASSSLSGRHRNEQFF	TGTGCCAGCAGCTCCCTTAGCGGGAGGCACCGGAATGAGCAGTTCTTC
TRBD1	TRBV7-2	once	TRBJ1-2	CASSSRTGVANGYTF	TGTGCCAGCAGCTCCCGGACAGGGGTGGCGAATGGCTACACCTTC
TRBD1	TRBV5-1	-	TRBJ2-2	CASSSGTANTGELFF	TGCGCCAGCAGCTCAGGGACAGCGAACACCGGGGAGCTGTTTTTT
TRBD1	TRBV5-5	once	TRBJ2-3	CASSPLTGSRTDTQYF	TGTGCCAGCAGCCCCCTGACAGGGTCCAGGACAGATACGCAGTATTTT
TRBD2	TRBV7-2	-	TRBJ2-5	CASSLRQSGGRKETQYF	TGTGCCAGCAGCTTACGCCAAAGCGGGGGGAGGAAAGAGACCCAGTACTTC
-	TRBV7-9	-	TRBJ1-2	CASSLAPEWGYTF	TGTGCCAGCAGCTTAGCGCCCGAGTGGGGCTACACCTTC
-	TRBV27	few	TRBJ2-7	CASSFSRGPYEQYF	TGTGCCAGCAGTTTCTCCAGGGGTCCCTACGAGCAGTACTTC
-	TRBV10-3	few	TRBJ2-1	CAISDPDSNQRNEQFF	TGTGCCATCAGTGACCCCGACTCGAATCAACGCAATGAGCAGTTCTTC
TRBD1	TRBV19	-	TRBJ1-2	CASSRTGEGSYGYTF	TGTGCCAGTAGTAGGACAGGAGAGGGGTCCTATGGCTACACCTTC
-	TRBV4-2	-	TRBJ2-5	CASSRTNRETLRLASQETQYF	TGTGCCAGCAGCCGAACTAACAGGGAAACGCTAAGGCTAGCAAGTCAAGAGACCCAGTACTTC
-	TRBV25-1	-	TRBJ2-3	CASSEAGPDTQYF	TGTGCCAGCAGTGAAGCTGGCCCAGATACGCAGTATTTT
-	TRBV6-5	-	TRBJ1-2	CASRPQGSLGYGYTF	TGTGCCAGCAGACCTCAGGGGAGTTTAGGCTATGGCTACACCTTC
TRBD1	TRBV4-3	-	TRBJ2-3	CASSLAGTGVPDTQYF	TGCGCCAGCAGCCTCGCCGGGACAGGGGTCCCAGATACGCAGTATTTT
TRBD1	TRBV14	-	TRBJ2-2	CASSRLRDRATGELFF	TGTGCCAGCAGCCGCCTCCGGGACAGGGCCACCGGGGAGCTGTTTTTT
-	TRBV7-2	-	TRBJ2-7	CASSSYDYEQYF	TGTGCCAGCAGTTCCTACGACTACGAGCAGTACTTC
TRBD1	TRBV18	-	TRBJ1-1	CASSHGTGGNTEAFF	TGTGCCAGCTCACACGGGACAGGAGGGAACACTGAAGCTTTCTTT
-	TRBV5-1	-	TRBJ1-2	CASSWGTPDYGYTF	TGCGCCAGCAGCTGGGGGACACCCGATTATGGCTACACCTTC
TRBD2	TRBV14	-	TRBJ2-1	CASSPISRRGLVGYNEQFF	TGTGCCAGCAGCCCAATCTCCCGGAGGGGACTAGTGGGTTACAATGAGCAGTTCTTC
-	TRBV7-2	-	TRBJ2-5	CASSIRETQYF	TGTGCCAGCAGCATACGGGAGACCCAGTACTTC
-	TRBV27	once	TRBJ1-6	CASSSPPKTGGLHFALHF	TGTGCCAGCAGTTCCCCACCGAAGACAGGAGGCCTCCATTTCGCCCTCCACTTT
TRBD1	TRBV6-6	-	TRBJ1-2	CASRIGQGWKGYTF	TGTGCCAGCAGAATTGGACAGGGGTGGAAAGGCTACACCTTC
-	TRBV11-2	-	TRBJ1-1	CASSRGGTEAFF	TGTGCCAGCAGCCGCGGGGGCACTGAAGCTTTCTTT
-	TRBV5-1	-	TRBJ1-1	CASSLIVGGMSTEAFF	TGCGCCAGCAGCTTGATAGTCGGGGGGATGAGCACTGAAGCTTTCTTT
-	TRBV19	-	TRBJ2-5	CASSIPGRSQETQYF	TGTGCCAGTAGTATACCGGGAAGGTCCCAGGAGACCCAGTACTTC
TRBD1	TRBV14	-	TRBJ2-1	CASSQDLGTGQFF	TGTGCCAGCAGCCAAGATCTCGGGACAGGGCAGTTCTTC
TRBD1	TRBV19	once	TRBJ2-2	CASSSGQGASTGELFF	TGTGCCAGTAGTAGCGGACAGGGGGCTAGCACCGGGGAGCTGTTTTTT
TRBD1	TRBV5-1	-	TRBJ1-2	CASSASGQAYGYTF	TGCGCCAGCAGCGCGTCCGGACAGGCCTATGGCTACACCTTC
-	TRBV2	-	TRBJ2-6	CASSDEGQTSLSGANVLTF	TGTGCCAGCAGTGATGAAGGACAGACATCCCTATCTGGGGCCAACGTCCTGACTTTC
-	TRBV9	-	TRBJ2-5	CASSVYGGQRETQYF	TGTGCCAGCAGCGTTTACGGGGGGCAACGGGAGACCCAGTACTTC
-	TRBV9	-	TRBJ2-1	CASSAGTGGYNEQFF	TGTGCCAGCAGCGCCGGGACTGGGGGCTACAATGAGCAGTTCTTC
-	TRBV29-1	-	TRBJ1-1	CSVESAGNTEAFF	TGCAGCGTTGAATCTGCAGGAAACACTGAAGCTTTCTTT
-	TRBV15	-	TRBJ1-6	CATSRVGASPLHF	TGTGCCACCAGCAGAGTCGGAGCTTCACCCCTCCACTTT
-	TRBV5-1	-	TRBJ2-1	CASSSPGVVDEQFF	TGCGCCAGCAGCTCCCCCGGGGTGGTCGATGAGCAGTTCTTC
TRBD2	TRBV29-1	-	TRBJ2-1	CSVCQVTPGTSGNEQFF	TGCAGCGTTTGTCAGGTAACCCCCGGGACTAGCGGGAATGAGCAGTTCTTC
-	TRBV7-9	-	TRBJ1-1	CASSLESRTEAFF	TGTGCCAGCAGCTTAGAATCCCGCACTGAAGCTTTCTTT
-	TRBV2	-	TRBJ1-5	CASRAHQGFSNQPQHF	TGTGCCAGCAGGGCTCACCAGGGGTTCAGCAATCAGCCCCAGCATTTT
TRBD1	TRBV9	-	TRBJ1-3	CASSVTGTASSGNTIYF	TGTGCCAGCAGCGTGACCGGGACAGCTTCCTCTGGAAACACCATATATTTT
TRBD1	TRBV27	many	TRBJ1-5	CASSLSGTVNQPQHF	TGTGCCAGCAGTTTATCTGGGACAGTCAATCAGCCCCAGCATTTT
-	TRBV12-5	-	TRBJ2-7	CASGSVQYTYEQYF	TGTGCTAGTGGTTCTGTGCAATACACCTACGAGCAGTACTTC
-	TRBV18	-	TRBJ1-6	CASSQDRRSSYNSPLHF	TGTGCCAGCTCACAAGACAGGCGCAGCTCCTATAATTCACCCCTCCACTTT
TRBD1	TRBV10-3	-	TRBJ1-4	CAIATGPREKLFF	TGTGCCATCGCGACAGGGCCACGGGAAAAACTGTTTTTT
-	TRBV12-5	-	TRBJ1-1	CASGLTAQAFF	TGTGCTAGTGGTTTGACAGCTCAGGCTTTCTTT
-	TRBV4-3	-	TRBJ1-5	CASSQEYAGGSNQPQHF	TGCGCCAGCAGCCAAGAGTACGCGGGGGGAAGCAATCAGCCCCAGCATTTT
-	TRBV12-5	-	TRBJ2-5	CASGQTTGYGAKETQYF	TGTGCTAGTGGTCAAACGACAGGCTACGGTGCGAAGGAGACCCAGTACTTC
-	TRBV6-5	-	TRBJ1-3	CASSLNNVGGLIYF	TGTGCCAGCAGTTTGAACAACGTAGGGGGTTTGATATATTTT
TRBD1	TRBV19	-	TRBJ2-4	CATQDRGWSGNIQYF	TGTGCGACACAGGACAGGGGTTGGTCGGGGAACATTCAGTACTTC
-	TRBV5-1	once	TRBJ1-1	CASSLGGRGVDTEAFF	TGCGCCAGCAGCTTGGGGGGAAGGGGTGTTGACACTGAAGCTTTCTTT
TRBD1	TRBV4-2	-	TRBJ2-4	CASSPEGGLGIQYF	TGTGCCAGCAGCCCGGAAGGGGGCCTGGGCATTCAGTACTTC
-	TRBV7-9	-	TRBJ2-1	CASSFAVYNEQFF	TGTGCCAGCAGTTTCGCGGTGTACAATGAGCAGTTCTTC
TRBD2	TRBV25-1	-	TRBJ2-2	CASSLGGGADTGELFF	TGTGCCAGCAGTCTAGGCGGGGGGGCCGACACCGGGGAGCTGTTTTTT